These 28 T cell receptor beta chains were all obtained from the same sample, sequenced in a study of blood T cell repertoires in COVID-19. Sequenced by immunoSEQ multiplex PCR; TCRdb stores in-frame clones only, minus some. Of 150,000 or so clones in the sample, over 70% were seen once. Source material: PBMCs or T cells enriched from blood (not recorded which). These receptors all come from a woman in her thirties or forties with acute COVID-19.

This rearrangement joins TRBV5-1 to TRBJ2-3, with TRBD2 matching 10 bases. Germline V gives CDR1 SGHRS, CDR2 YFSETQ. This CDR3 spans 15 amino acids. V lost 3 bases and J lost 5; bases outside the gene matches: 6. In DNA, the CDR3 is TGCGCCAGCAGCTGGCTAGCGGGAGTAGGAGATACGCAGTATTTT. Translation: CASSWLAGVGDTQYF.

This clone was seen a few times. In nucleotides, the CDR3 is TGTGCCAGCGGCGACGGACTAGCGGGAGGAAGCTCCTACAATGAGCAGTTCTTC. Translation gives CASGDGLAGGSSYNEQFF. The rearrangement links TRBV5-6 to TRBJ2-1; the match to TRBD2 covers 14 bases. After removal of 7 bases from V and 0 bases from J, the junction contained 9 bases not matched to a gene. In germline, CDR1 is SGHDT, CDR2 YYEEEE. This CDR3 is 18 amino acids long.

The V call is TRBV29-1, the J call TRBJ2-1, with TRBD2 matching over 12 bases. Germline V lookup: CDR1 SQVTM, CDR2 ANQGSEA. This CDR3 comprises 19 residues. V trimming: 6 bases; J trimming: 1 base; junction bases outside the gene matches: 16. This CDR3 is CSVQGLAGTDSESYNEQFF. The CDR3 nucleotides read TGCAGCGTCCAAGGACTAGCGGGGACAGACTCAGAGTCCTACAATGAGCAGTTCTTC.

The chain's CDR3 is CASSYSGSTHNEQFF. In DNA, the CDR3 is TGTGCCAGCAGTTATAGCGGGAGTACCCACAATGAGCAGTTCTTC. V and J are TRBV27 and TRBJ2-1, with 9 bases lining up with TRBD2. The CDR3 totals 15 residues. Looked up from germline, CDR1 is MNHEY and CDR2 is SMNVEV (reference sequence). J lost 5 bases, V lost 4 bases, and 6 bases had no gene match.

The CDR3: CASSDSGFTGGYTF. The CDR3 DNA follows: TGTGCCAGCAGTGACTCCGGGTTTACGGGTGGCTACACCTTC. The chain combines TRBV6-4 with TRBJ1-2, with D uncertain. Germline CDR1 MRHNA, CDR2 SNTAGT. V was shortened by 0 bases and J by 7 bases, with 12 bases between the two germline ends. CDR3 length: 14 amino acids.

This clone was found once. The V gene is TRBV9, the J gene TRBJ2-2; 7 bases match TRBD2. The V gene end was trimmed by 0 bases and the J gene end by 5 bases; junction bases not matched to a gene: 16. The length of the CDR3 is 19 residues. Germline values: CDR1 SGDLS, CDR2 YYNGEE. DNA of the CDR3: TGTGCCAGCAGCGTAGCGACTGGGACTAACTCGCGGGGGACCGGGGAGCTGTTTTTT. Protein product: CASSVATGTNSRGTGELFF.

This clone was detected only a few times. The chain is built from TRBV9 and TRBJ1-1; D might be TRBD1 (6 bases). Trimming cost V 3 bases and J 5 bases, with 11 bases left between them. The CDR3 is 13 residues long. Germline V lookup: CDR1 SGDLS, CDR2 YYNGEE. CDR3 residues: CASSAGGRTEAFF. Here the CDR3 DNA reads TGTGCCAGCAGCGCCGGGGGGCGGACTGAAGCTTTCTTT. Supplemented by reference TRBV9 and TRBJ1-1, the full variable domain reads DSGVTQTPKHLITATGQRVTLRCSPRSGDLSVYWYQQSLDQGLQFLIQYYNGEERAKGNILERFSAQQFPDLHSELNLSSLELGDSALYFCASSAGGRTEAFFGQGTRLTVV.

This chain connects TRBV21-1 to TRBJ2-7; the table's D call TRBD1 went unverified against the DNA. TRBV21-1 is assigned pseudogene status. This CDR3 region has 13 residues. Here the CDR3 DNA reads TGTGCCAGCACATCGACAATCGCCTACGAGCAGTACTTC. Protein: CASTSTIAYEQYF.

The table lists this clone with a few counts. The rearrangement uses TRBV5-6 and TRBJ2-3; D may be TRBD2 (5 bases). Germline V gene sequence: CDR1 SGHDT, CDR2 YYEEEE. Between the trimmed V and J ends, which lost 1 base and 4 bases, there was a span of 10 bases. The CDR3 spans 14 residues. The CDR3 sequence: CASSLPRGADTQYF. The CDR3 DNA follows: TGTGCCAGCAGCTTGCCCCGGGGTGCAGATACGCAGTATTTT.

V gene TRBV6-6 combines with J gene TRBJ2-4; 9 bases map to TRBD1. CDR1 MNHNY and CDR2 SVGAGI come from the germline V gene (reference sequence). J was trimmed by 2 bases and V by 5 bases; bases with no gene match: 10. This CDR3 contains 17 residues. For the CDR3, the DNA is TGTGCCAGCAGTCCCGGGACAGGGAAGGTGACCAAAAACATTCAGTACTTC. Its translation: CASSPGTGKVTKNIQYF.

The V call is TRBV19, the J call TRBJ1-2, with 8 positions matching TRBD1. Germline values: CDR1 LNHDA, CDR2 SQIVND (reference sequence). V lost 6 bases to trimming and J lost 5 bases; unmatched junction nucleotides: 5. CDR3 size: 13 residues. The CDR3: CASRFQGAYGYTF. In nucleotides, the CDR3 is TGTGCCAGTAGGTTTCAGGGGGCTTATGGCTACACCTTC.

This clone was observed many times. The chain uses TRBV10-3 and TRBJ2-5; D gene ambiguous. V lost 1 base and J 1 base, leaving 7 bases between the germline ends. Germline V gene data show CDR1 as ENHRY and CDR2 as SYGVKD. The CDR3 sequence is 14 residues long. The CDR3 sequence: CAISEFGRQETQYF. DNA of the CDR3: TGTGCCATCAGTGAGTTTGGCCGCCAAGAGACCCAGTACTTC.

The chain links TRBV3-1 (or the pseudogene TRBV3-2) to TRBJ1-1; D not certain. The CDR3 is 12 residues long. V was shortened by 5 bases and J by 1 base, with 5 bases between the two germline ends. Germline CDR1 reads LGHDT; CDR2 reads YNNKEL (reference sequence). In DNA, the CDR3 is TGTGCCAGCAGCTACAGGAACACTGAAGCTTTCTTT. Its translation: CASSYRNTEAFF.

V gene TRBV30 combines with J gene TRBJ1-5, with D perhaps TRBD1 (5 bases). CDR3 length equals 15 residues. V was pared by 1 base and J by 0 bases, with 10 bases between. CDR1 and CDR2 (germline): GTSNPN, SVGIG (reference sequence). The CDR3 loop reads CAWSAGTHSNQPQHF. The CDR3 nucleotides read TGTGCCTGGAGTGCCGGGACTCATAGCAATCAGCCCCAGCATTTT.

This clone has more than one count but fewer than ten. The chain couples TRBV24-1 to TRBJ2-2; TRBD2 matches 8 bases. Losses at the gene ends were 5 bases for V and 6 bases for J; bases not matched to a gene: 13. This CDR3 region has 17 residues. In germline, CDR1 is KGHDR, CDR2 SFDVKD. The CDR3 coding sequence is TGTGCCACCAGTGGGATATTAGGGACTAGTGACTCCGGGGAGCTGTTTTTT. Translation gives CATSGILGTSDSGELFF.

The V gene is TRBV11-2, the J gene TRBJ2-4; perhaps TRBD1 as D (6 bases). V lost 6 bases and J 4 bases, leaving 16 bases between the germline ends. The CDR3 loop spans 15 amino acids. Germline CDR1 SGHAT, CDR2 FQNNGV. This CDR3 is CASRGTGQGKNIQYF. The DNA of the CDR3 is TGTGCCAGCAGGGGAACAGGGCAGGGTAAAAACATTCAGTACTTC.

This chain connects TRBV21-1 to TRBJ2-1; TRBD2, as called in the table, went unchecked against the DNA. TRBV21-1 is reported as a pseudogene. This CDR3 has 21 residues. The CDR3 bases are TGTGCCAGCAGCAAAGTTTTTCAGTTAAAGGGGAGGGTGGGGTACTACAATGAGCAGTTCTTC. It encodes CASSKVFQLKGRVGYYNEQFF.

For the CDR3, the DNA is TGTGCCAGCTCACCAAGGGGAGATACGCAGTATTTT. Translation: CASSPRGDTQYF. V usage is TRBV18 and J usage is TRBJ2-3, with D tentatively TRBD1 (5 bases). The germline V gene encodes CDR1 KGHSH and CDR2 LQKENI. The CDR3 has 12 amino acids. The V end was cut by 2 bases, the J end by 5 bases, with 5 bases between.

This chain uses TRBV10-1 with TRBJ2-3, with D possibly being TRBD1 (5 bases). The V gene lost 2 bases and the J gene lost 2 bases, with 5 bases spanning the gap. The V gene's germline CDR1 is WNHNN and CDR2 SYGVQD (reference sequence). This CDR3 contains 13 residues. CDR3 loop: CASSEGATDTQYF. CDR3 sequence (DNA): TGCGCCAGCAGTGAGGGGGCCACAGATACGCAGTATTTT.

In nucleotides, the CDR3 is TGTGCCAGCAGCCTCGGAGGGGCATACTCCTACAATGAGCAGTTCTTC. Its protein is CASSLGGAYSYNEQFF. V gene TRBV3-1 (or the pseudogene TRBV3-2) combines with J gene TRBJ2-1, with D tentatively TRBD2 (6 bases). Germline values: CDR1 LGHDT, CDR2 YNNKEL (reference sequence). With 4 bases removed from V and 0 bases from J, the gap between germline ends came to 13 bases. The CDR3 spans 16 residues.

The chain recombines TRBV18 with TRBJ2-5, with D hard to call. The germline gives CDR1 KGHSH, CDR2 LQKENI. This CDR3 contains 12 residues. Trimming took off 6 bases at V and 0 bases at J, with 5 bases between the two ends. CDR3 in amino acids: CASSQYQETQYF. The CDR3 nucleotides are TGTGCCAGCTCTCAGTACCAAGAGACCCAGTACTTC.

This chain joins TRBV5-1 and TRBJ2-7, with D unresolved. This CDR3 is built from 14 residues. Per the germline V gene, CDR1 is SGHRS and CDR2 is YFSETQ. Trimming cost V 0 bases and J 4 bases, with 11 bases left between them. CDR3 residues: CASSLEGGLYEQYF. CDR3 DNA sequence: TGCGCCAGCAGCTTGGAAGGCGGATTATACGAGCAGTACTTC.

The rearrangement links TRBV7-9 to TRBJ2-3; 12 nucleotides agree with TRBD2. Germline CDR1 SEHNR, CDR2 FQNEAQ (reference sequence). J was trimmed by 3 bases and V by 5 bases; bases with no gene match: 6. This CDR3 is 16 amino acids long. The DNA of the CDR3 is TGTGCCAGCAGCCCCCGACTAGCGGGGGTTACAGATACGCAGTATTTT. Amino acid sequence: CASSPRLAGVTDTQYF.

The chain's CDR3 is CASSLMTSGSGTGELFF. CDR3 nucleotide sequence: TGCGCCAGCAGCTTGATGACTAGCGGGAGTGGCACCGGGGAGCTGTTTTTT. V is TRBV5-1 and J is TRBJ2-2; 12 bases agree with TRBD2. The trim removed 1 base at V and 4 bases at J, leaving 5 bases unmatched. The CDR3 runs to 17 residues. The V gene's germline CDR1 is SGHRS and CDR2 YFSETQ.

The chain links TRBV6-4 to TRBJ2-3, with 8 bases identical to TRBD2. V dropped 3 bases and J dropped 5; count of bases not matched to a gene: 7. This CDR3 spans 15 amino acids. The germline CDR1 and CDR2 sequences are MRHNA and SNTAGT. In nucleotides, the CDR3 is TGTGCCAGCAGTGAAGGCGGGAGGCAAGTAGATACGCAGTATTTT. Translated: CASSEGGRQVDTQYF.

The V and J genes are TRBV4-1 and TRBJ1-2; 8 bases are shared with TRBD1. Germline CDR1 and CDR2: MGHRA and YSYEKL. The CDR3 extends over 15 amino acids. The V segment lost 4 bases and the J segment 4 bases; nucleotides outside the gene matches: 8. CDR3 coding DNA: TGCGCCAGCAGCCCCGGACAGGGTAAAGGCTATGGCTACACCTTC. Encoded protein: CASSPGQGKGYGYTF.

The genes are TRBV5-1 and TRBJ1-1; no clear D. V lost 0 bases to trimming and J lost 1 base, with 7 bases between them. The CDR3 has 14 amino acids. Germline assignment: CDR1 SGHRS and CDR2 YFSETQ. The CDR3 reads CASSLEAANTEAFF. The DNA of the CDR3 is TGCGCCAGCAGCTTGGAGGCGGCGAACACTGAAGCTTTCTTT.

The chain employs TRBV3-1 (or the pseudogene TRBV3-2) and TRBJ2-3, with TRBD2 as a possible D gene (5 bases). The CDR3 spans 14 residues. The germline V and J ends were trimmed by 7 bases and 5 bases, with 16 bases remaining between them. Germline CDR1 LGHDT, CDR2 YNNKEL (reference sequence). The CDR3 loop reads CASNPSSAEDTQYF. The CDR3 coding sequence is TGTGCCAGCAACCCTAGTAGCGCGGAAGATACGCAGTATTTT.